The 4 T cell receptor beta chains presented below share a single source sample, sequenced in a study of blood T cell repertoires in COVID-19 (dated by TCRdb to the early 2020s). The library was generated by the immunoSEQ multiplex PCR assay. TCRdb re-hosts the immuneACCESS table, in-frame sequences only. Its copies lack some clones; in the studies checked, an unresolved V gene accounts for under half of them, and the cause for the rest is not known. The sample profile shows approximately 230,000 clones; approximately 90% of them were found once. Of the sample, about 6.3% is held by the ten largest clones. Sequenced input: PBMCs or T cells enriched from blood (not recorded which). The receptors come from a woman between 25 and 40 years old with acute COVID-19.

CDR3 sequence: CASNKFGQPVNTEAFF. CDR3 nucleotide sequence: TGTGCCAGCAACAAATTCGGACAGCCCGTGAACACTGAAGCTTTCTTT. The rearrangement joins TRBV28 to TRBJ1-1, with a possible D match to TRBD1 (6 bases). V was clipped by 7 bases and J by 0 bases, with 18 bases between them. Germline V CDR1 and CDR2: MDHEN, SYDVKM. This CDR3 is built from 16 residues.

This sequence joins TRBV29-1 and TRBJ2-7, with 8 nucleotides matching TRBD1. CDR3 size: 16 residues. Germline values: CDR1 SQVTM, CDR2 ANQGSEA. V lost 6 bases to trimming and J lost 2 bases; unmatched junction nucleotides: 15. CDR3 bases: TGCAGCGTCGCCACTCTACCCGGACAGGGAGCCTACGAGCAGTACTTC. Protein product: CSVATLPGQGAYEQYF.

The sample holds a few counts of this clone. The chain has TRBV2 and TRBJ2-7, with D tentatively TRBD1 (5 bases). V lost 8 bases and J lost 4, with 12 bases in between. Germline CDR1 reads SNHLY; CDR2 reads FYNNEI. CDR3 length: 12 residues. CDR3 coding DNA: TGTGCCAGCTCCCAGGGCCTATACGAGCAGTACTTC. Its translation is CASSQGLYEQYF.

The chain is built from TRBV19 and TRBJ1-3, with D perhaps TRBD1 (6 bases). Germline CDR1 and CDR2: LNHDA and SQIVND (reference sequence). The V end lost 6 bases, the J end lost 3 bases, and 9 bases lay between the germline ends. The CDR3 totals 13 residues. The CDR3 sequence: CASRNRDGNTIYF. The CDR3 DNA sequence: TGTGCCAGTAGGAACAGGGATGGAAACACCATATATTTT.